The text below deals with one T cell receptor (beta chain). Germline loops: CDR1 ENHRY, CDR2 SYGVKD. The germline V and J ends were trimmed by 8 bases and 2 bases, with 16 bases remaining between them. The CDR3 has 15 residues. In the authors' methods: Estimation of nucleated cell counts was performed using reference gene primer amplification. Here immunoSEQ multiplex PCR was the method, and the copy in TCRdb shows in-frame clones only, minus some. Clone size and V and J calls were adopted from that table, with D and trimming inferred from the DNA. The top ten clones hold under 30% of a sample with around 9,700 clones, 87% of them seen once. This sample stems from a study of blood T cell repertoires in COVID-19. Looking at the study overall: COVID-19 samples from acute and convalescent phases originated in the United States, Italy and Spain. T cells, B-cell-depleted T cells, or PBMCs provided the cDNA or gDNA that served as material.

Sequencing used peripheral blood. The source is a man aged 30-40 years with active or convalescent COVID-19. The chain links TRBV10-3 to TRBJ1-3, with no clear D. DNA of the CDR3: TGTGCCATCCAACGGGAAACATCGGCTGGAAACACCATATATTTT. Amino acid sequence: CAIQRETSAGNTIYF.